The T cell receptor beta chain described here comes from a study of blood T cell repertoires in COVID-19. The overall study: T cells, B-cell-depleted T cells, or PBMCs supplied cDNA or gDNA.

With V trimmed by 5 bases and J by 3 bases, 11 bases remained unmatched. The CDR3 runs to 17 residues. Germline V lookup: CDR1 SGHTA, CDR2 FQGNSA. All exposed participants met a person with COVID-19 within 2 weeks before entering the study. Sequencing was performed with immunoSEQ multiplex PCR; in TCRdb, only in-frame clones are kept and a portion is missing. The sample has a few hundred thousand clones, 90% seen once. This TCR came from a man aged 25 to 45 who had been exposed to COVID-19. This sequence joins TRBV7-2 and TRBJ2-1; 9 bases are a match to TRBD2. The sample taken for sequencing was PBMCs or T cells enriched from blood (not recorded which). CDR3 nucleotides: TGTGCCAGCAGCCCCGGGTTAGCGGGGGAATACTACAATGAGCAGTTCTTC. Translated, it gives CASSPGLAGEYYNEQFF.